This is a list of T cell receptor beta chains from one sample in a study of blood T cell repertoires in COVID-19. Produced via immunoSEQ multiplex PCR; TCRdb's table is partial and in-frame only. The table includes 150,000 to 200,000 clones, around 89% detected once. Sequenced: peripheral blood. The source is a human donor in a cohort sampled during active COVID-19. Both conserved end residues are part of each CDR3. The order of the fields is J gene, D gene, V gene, clone size, CDR3 DNA, CDR3 protein. D genes are given only for firm matches. Size is stated for part of the rows, as once, few or many counts, or as a class when the clone is expanded.

j_gene: TRBJ1-6
d_gene: .
v_gene: TRBV6-6
abundance: .
CDR3nt: TGTGCCAGCAGTTACGGGGGCCTTAATTCACCCCTCCACTTT
CDR3aa: CASSYGGLNSPLHF

j_gene: TRBJ2-3
d_gene: .
v_gene: TRBV18
abundance: .
CDR3nt: TGTGCCAGCTCACTCGGGCAGGGGAGCACAGATACGCAGTATTTT
CDR3aa: CASSLGQGSTDTQYF

j_gene: TRBJ2-5
d_gene: TRBD1
v_gene: TRBV6-2/TRBV6-3
abundance: .
CDR3nt: TGTGCCAGCAGCCTACCCGGGACAGGGGTGCTGTACTTC
CDR3aa: CASSLPGTGVLYF

j_gene: TRBJ2-2
d_gene: TRBD1
v_gene: TRBV6-6
abundance: .
CDR3nt: TGTGCCAGCACCCAGGGGGCGACTTCCGGGGAGCTGTTTTTT
CDR3aa: CASTQGATSGELFF

j_gene: TRBJ2-5
d_gene: .
v_gene: TRBV2
abundance: .
CDR3nt: TGTGCCAGCAGTGGGTTTTCGGGAGAGACCCAGTACTTC
CDR3aa: CASSGFSGETQYF

j_gene: TRBJ2-5
d_gene: TRBD2
v_gene: TRBV11-2
abundance: .
CDR3nt: TGTGCCAGCAGCTTAACGGGTAGCGGGAGGGCCGGAGAGACCCAGTACTTC
CDR3aa: CASSLTGSGRAGETQYF

j_gene: TRBJ2-7
d_gene: TRBD2
v_gene: TRBV3-1/TRBV3-2
abundance: .
CDR3nt: TGTGCCAGCAGCCAACGGGGGGGTAATCACTACGAGCAGTACTTC
CDR3aa: CASSQRGGNHYEQYF

j_gene: TRBJ1-5
d_gene: TRBD1
v_gene: TRBV6-6
abundance: once
CDR3nt: TGTGCCAGCAGGACAGGGGGGTTTCAGCCCCAGCATTTT
CDR3aa: CASRTGGFQPQHF

j_gene: TRBJ1-1
d_gene: .
v_gene: TRBV18
abundance: .
CDR3nt: TGTGCCAGCTCCCCGGAGACTGAAGCTTTCTTT
CDR3aa: CASSPETEAFF

j_gene: TRBJ1-3
d_gene: .
v_gene: TRBV10-3
abundance: .
CDR3nt: TGTGCCATCAGTGAGTCTGGCAGGGATCGAAACACCATATATTTT
CDR3aa: CAISESGRDRNTIYF

j_gene: TRBJ2-1
d_gene: TRBD2
v_gene: TRBV29-1
abundance: .
CDR3nt: TGCAGCGTTGCTTCTAGCGGGAATGAGCAGTTCTTC
CDR3aa: CSVASSGNEQFF

j_gene: TRBJ2-3
d_gene: TRBD2
v_gene: TRBV5-4
abundance: .
CDR3nt: TGTGCCAGCAGCAAGCTAGCAGAGCGGGAGACAGATACGCAGTATTTT
CDR3aa: CASSKLAERETDTQYF

j_gene: TRBJ1-2
d_gene: TRBD1
v_gene: TRBV5-1
abundance: .
CDR3nt: TGCGCCAGCAGCAAGTCGACAGGGCCCCGCGAGTACACCTTC
CDR3aa: CASSKSTGPREYTF

j_gene: TRBJ1-1
d_gene: .
v_gene: TRBV7-2
abundance: .
CDR3nt: TGTGCCAGCAGCTTAGGGGAGGGGACTGAAGCTTTCTTT
CDR3aa: CASSLGEGTEAFF

j_gene: TRBJ2-7
d_gene: TRBD1
v_gene: TRBV30
abundance: .
CDR3nt: TGTGCCTGGAGGGTTGGGCCGGGACAGACCCTCTACGAGCAGTACTTC
CDR3aa: CAWRVGPGQTLYEQYF

j_gene: TRBJ1-6
d_gene: TRBD1
v_gene: TRBV7-6
abundance: .
CDR3nt: TGTGCCAGCAGCTTAGTGGTCAGGGGACAGGGCGTTCAGTCACCCCTCCACTTT
CDR3aa: CASSLVVRGQGVQSPLHF

j_gene: TRBJ1-1
d_gene: .
v_gene: TRBV6-2/TRBV6-3
abundance: .
CDR3nt: TGTGCCAGCAGTTTTGCCGGGAACACTGAAGCTTTCTTT
CDR3aa: CASSFAGNTEAFF

j_gene: TRBJ2-3
d_gene: TRBD1
v_gene: TRBV24-1
abundance: .
CDR3nt: TGTGCCACCAGTGACACAGGGGAAACAGATACGCAGTATTTT
CDR3aa: CATSDTGETDTQYF

j_gene: TRBJ1-3
d_gene: TRBD1
v_gene: TRBV14
abundance: .
CDR3nt: TGTGCCAGCAGCCATGGACAGGACTCTGGAAACACCATATATTTT
CDR3aa: CASSHGQDSGNTIYF

j_gene: TRBJ2-7
d_gene: .
v_gene: TRBV6-5
abundance: .
CDR3nt: TGTGCCAGCAGTTACAGTGGCAGTTCCTACGAGCAGTACTTC
CDR3aa: CASSYSGSSYEQYF

j_gene: TRBJ1-2
d_gene: .
v_gene: TRBV7-9
abundance: .
CDR3nt: TGTGCCAGCAGCTTAGGGAGGAACTATGGCTACACCTTC
CDR3aa: CASSLGRNYGYTF

j_gene: TRBJ2-3
d_gene: .
v_gene: TRBV9
abundance: .
CDR3nt: TGTGCCAGCAGCGGACTAGGGGTCAAAGATACGCAGTATTTT
CDR3aa: CASSGLGVKDTQYF

j_gene: TRBJ1-3
d_gene: .
v_gene: TRBV3-1/TRBV3-2
abundance: .
CDR3nt: TGTGCCAGCAGCACCGTAAGGGGCTCGGGAAACACCATATATTTT
CDR3aa: CASSTVRGSGNTIYF

j_gene: TRBJ1-1
d_gene: .
v_gene: TRBV29-1
abundance: few
CDR3nt: TGCAGCGTTGACTTCCTCGAGGGCCCTGGAGCTTTCTTT
CDR3aa: CSVDFLEGPGAFF

j_gene: TRBJ2-5
d_gene: TRBD1
v_gene: TRBV5-1
abundance: once
CDR3nt: TGCGCCAGCAGTTTTTCCGGGACAGGGGGCGAAGAGACCCAGTACTTC
CDR3aa: CASSFSGTGGEETQYF

j_gene: TRBJ1-2
d_gene: .
v_gene: TRBV28
abundance: .
CDR3nt: TGTGCCAGCAGTTTACAGGGATCTGGCTACACCTTC
CDR3aa: CASSLQGSGYTF

j_gene: TRBJ2-5
d_gene: TRBD2
v_gene: TRBV5-4
abundance: few
CDR3nt: TGTGCCAGCAGCTTGGGGTTAGCGGGAGGGCCAGAGACCCAGTACTTC
CDR3aa: CASSLGLAGGPETQYF

j_gene: TRBJ1-1
d_gene: .
v_gene: TRBV10-2
abundance: .
CDR3nt: TGCGCCAGCAGGGACCCGGGAGCAATGAACACTGAAGCTTTCTTT
CDR3aa: CASRDPGAMNTEAFF

j_gene: TRBJ1-1
d_gene: TRBD1
v_gene: TRBV5-1
abundance: .
CDR3nt: TGCGCCAGCAGCTGGGGACAGGGGAAGAACACTGAAGCTTTCTTT
CDR3aa: CASSWGQGKNTEAFF

j_gene: TRBJ2-1
d_gene: TRBD2
v_gene: TRBV6-2/TRBV6-3
abundance: .
CDR3nt: TGTGCCAGCAGCCGACTAGCGGGAGGGCGGGATGAGCAGTTCTTC
CDR3aa: CASSRLAGGRDEQFF

j_gene: TRBJ2-6
d_gene: .
v_gene: TRBV4-3
abundance: .
CDR3nt: TGCGCCAGCAGCCAATACCTGCCAGGGAACCCCTCTGGGGCCAACGTCCTGACTTTC
CDR3aa: CASSQYLPGNPSGANVLTF

j_gene: TRBJ1-1
d_gene: TRBD1
v_gene: TRBV2
abundance: .
CDR3nt: TGTGCCAGCAGTTTTTCGGACAGGATGATGAACACTGAAGCTTTCTTT
CDR3aa: CASSFSDRMMNTEAFF

j_gene: TRBJ2-3
d_gene: .
v_gene: TRBV7-6
abundance: once
CDR3nt: TGTGCCAGCAGCTTAGCCGCGGCGGTCCCTAGCACAGATACGCAGTATTTT
CDR3aa: CASSLAAAVPSTDTQYF

j_gene: TRBJ2-1
d_gene: TRBD2
v_gene: TRBV5-1
abundance: .
CDR3nt: TGCGCCAGCAGCCCGGGACTAGCGGTATACAATGAGCAGTTCTTC
CDR3aa: CASSPGLAVYNEQFF

j_gene: TRBJ2-5
d_gene: .
v_gene: TRBV7-9
abundance: .
CDR3nt: TGTGCCAGCAGCTCTCAGGGTTACGAGACCCAGTACTTC
CDR3aa: CASSSQGYETQYF

j_gene: TRBJ1-3
d_gene: TRBD1
v_gene: TRBV7-8
abundance: .
CDR3nt: TGTGCCAGCAGCTTAGTAGCCCGGGACAGAGGGAACACCATATATTTT
CDR3aa: CASSLVARDRGNTIYF

j_gene: TRBJ2-7
d_gene: .
v_gene: TRBV12-3/TRBV12-4
abundance: .
CDR3nt: TGTGCCATTACCCGCGCGGCCTCAGAGCAGTACTTC
CDR3aa: CAITRAASEQYF

j_gene: TRBJ2-7
d_gene: .
v_gene: TRBV7-2
abundance: .
CDR3nt: TGTGCCAGCAGCTCTCGGGTCCGAAGCGAGCAGTACTTC
CDR3aa: CASSSRVRSEQYF

j_gene: TRBJ1-3
d_gene: .
v_gene: TRBV4-1
abundance: .
CDR3nt: TGCGCCAGCAGCCAAGATGGTTTCACAACTGGAAACACCATATATTTT
CDR3aa: CASSQDGFTTGNTIYF

j_gene: TRBJ2-7
d_gene: TRBD2
v_gene: TRBV5-4
abundance: .
CDR3nt: TGTGCCAGCAGCGCCGGGACTAGCGGCCCTGGAGGGAACGAGCAGTACTTC
CDR3aa: CASSAGTSGPGGNEQYF

j_gene: TRBJ2-7
d_gene: TRBD1
v_gene: TRBV6-2/TRBV6-3
abundance: .
CDR3nt: TGTGCCAGCAGTCTGGGACAGGTTCCTAGCGAGCAGTACTTC
CDR3aa: CASSLGQVPSEQYF

j_gene: TRBJ2-7
d_gene: .
v_gene: TRBV5-1
abundance: .
CDR3nt: TGCGCCAGCCGCGCGTCACCGAGCTCCTACGAGCAGTACTTC
CDR3aa: CASRASPSSYEQYF

j_gene: TRBJ1-5
d_gene: .
v_gene: TRBV7-2
abundance: .
CDR3nt: TGTGCCAGCAGTTCCGGGTCCAGCAATCAGCCCCAGCATTTT
CDR3aa: CASSSGSSNQPQHF

j_gene: TRBJ2-3
d_gene: TRBD2
v_gene: TRBV6-2/TRBV6-3
abundance: .
CDR3nt: TGTGCCAGCAGTTACGGGCTAGCGGGAGGGAGCACAGATACGCAGTATTTT
CDR3aa: CASSYGLAGGSTDTQYF

j_gene: TRBJ2-7
d_gene: .
v_gene: TRBV19
abundance: .
CDR3nt: TGTGCCAGTAGGAAAACAGGGCTATCCTACGAGCAGTACTTC
CDR3aa: CASRKTGLSYEQYF

j_gene: TRBJ1-2
d_gene: .
v_gene: TRBV3-1/TRBV3-2
abundance: few
CDR3nt: TGTGCCAGCAGCCAAGTGTCAGGGAAGTTCGGCTACACCTTC
CDR3aa: CASSQVSGKFGYTF

j_gene: TRBJ2-5
d_gene: TRBD2
v_gene: TRBV5-8
abundance: .
CDR3nt: TGTGCCAGCAGCCAGGGACTAGCGGCGACGAGGGGGACCCAGTACTTC
CDR3aa: CASSQGLAATRGTQYF

j_gene: TRBJ1-6
d_gene: TRBD1
v_gene: TRBV19
abundance: .
CDR3nt: TGTGCCAGTAGTATAGGGGGGACAGGGGCCTACGGCGTCCACTTT
CDR3aa: CASSIGGTGAYGVHF

j_gene: TRBJ2-7
d_gene: TRBD1
v_gene: TRBV6-6
abundance: .
CDR3nt: TGTGCCACTCATGCCGGGACAGGACCCTACGAGCAGTACTTC
CDR3aa: CATHAGTGPYEQYF

j_gene: TRBJ1-6
d_gene: .
v_gene: TRBV7-2
abundance: once
CDR3nt: TGTGCCAGCAGATTAACTATGTCAGGGATCGGATCACCCCTCCACTTT
CDR3aa: CASRLTMSGIGSPLHF

j_gene: TRBJ2-7
d_gene: .
v_gene: TRBV4-3
abundance: .
CDR3nt: TGCGCCAGCAGCCAAGATTGGGGGCGCTACGAGCAGTACTTC
CDR3aa: CASSQDWGRYEQYF